Each of the 22 T cell receptor beta chains below was sequenced from the same sample in a study of prognosis after radiotherapy for stage I lung cancer. Researchers used two-round multiplex PCR to amplify TCR beta CDR3 starting from genomic DNA. Primers targeting each individual TRBV and TRBJ gene were applied in first-round PCR. Each CDR3 protein is one row after TCRdb ran MiXCR on the multiplex PCR reads. Here the sample spans tens of thousands of distinct CDR3 sequences, roughly 40% being singletons. The sample here was PBMCs, taken before or after stereotactic body radiation therapy (not recorded which). Source of these receptors: a donor at least 50 years old with non-small cell lung cancer.

This clonotype was observed many times. The rearrangement uses TRBV6-1 and TRBJ2-2, with a tentative D call TRBD2 (5 bases). Trimming took 6 bases from V and 0 from J, leaving 8 bases between them. The CDR3 consists of 14 residues. Germline lookup yields CDR1 MNHNS and CDR2 SASEGT. CDR3 DNA sequence: TGTGCCAGCAGCGACTACTCGAACACCGGGGAGCTGTTTTTT. Its protein product is CASSDYSNTGELFF.

This clonotype has a count of ten or more. The gene calls are TRBV4-1 and TRBJ1-2; 8 bases map to TRBD1. The germline CDR1 and CDR2 sequences are MGHRA and YSYEKL. The CDR3 is 15 amino acids. The V and J ends lost 3 bases and 2 bases, in that order; junction bases with no gene match: 5. In nucleotides, the CDR3 is TGCGCCAGCAGCCAGAGGACAGGGCTAAACTATGGCTACACCTTC. Residues: CASSQRTGLNYGYTF.

This clonotype appeared a few times. A much larger clonotype is one base distant, so this may be a read error. The chain has TRBV18 and TRBJ2-7, with TRBD1 identical over 9 bases. In germline, CDR1 is KGHSH, CDR2 LQKENI. This CDR3 region has 14 residues. The junction had 4 bases not matched to a gene; V was cut back by 4 bases and J by 3 bases. CDR3 sequence reads: CASSHTGQGYEQYF. CDR3 coding DNA: TGTGCCAGCTCACATACGGGACAGGGCTACGAGCAGTACTTC. Full variable domain (missing parts from reference TRBV18 and TRBJ2-7): NAGVMQNPRHLVRRRGQEARLRCSPMKGHSHVYWYRQLPEEGLKFMVYLQKENIIDESGMPKERFSAEFPKEGPSILRIQQVVRGDSAAYFCASSHTGQGYEQYFGPGTRLTVT.

This clonotype was counted many times. The chain recombines TRBV3-1 with TRBJ2-5; 9 nucleotides agree with TRBD2. The CDR3 is made up of 13 amino acids. CDR1 LGHDT and CDR2 YNNKEL come from the germline V gene (reference sequence). With V trimmed by 8 bases and J by 2 bases, 3 bases remained unmatched. In DNA form, the CDR3 reads TGTGCCAGCGCGGGACTAGCTCAAGAGACCCAGTACTTC. Its translation: CASAGLAQETQYF.

This clonotype was observed at least ten times. CDR3 amino acids: CASGLGQGLGELFF. The CDR3, as DNA: TGTGCTAGTGGTTTAGGACAGGGACTCGGGGAGCTGTTTTTT. The V and J genes are TRBV12-5 and TRBJ2-2; 8 nucleotides line up with TRBD1. The ends lost 3 bases at V and 7 bases at J; junction bases unmatched: 4. CDR3 size: 14 residues. The V gene's germline CDR1 is LGHNT and CDR2 FRNRAP.

This clonotype was detected ten times or more. This chain joins TRBV18 and TRBJ1-4; TRBD1 matches at 10 bases. The length of the CDR3 is 14 residues. J was trimmed by 7 bases and V by 4 bases; bases with no gene match: 3. Germline CDR1 KGHSH, CDR2 LQKENI. The CDR3 DNA is TGTGCCAGCTCACTGACAGGGGGCGGTGAAAAACTGTTTTTT. Its protein product is CASSLTGGGEKLFF.

This clonotype was recorded at least ten times. The V and J genes are TRBV4-1 and TRBJ2-5; TRBD2 matches at 10 bases. Germline V gene sequence: CDR1 MGHRA, CDR2 YSYEKL. The trim removed 4 bases at V and 5 bases at J, leaving 13 bases unmatched. The CDR3 is made up of 17 amino acids. For the CDR3, the DNA is TGCGCCAGCAGCCGGGTTAGCGGGAGGCCCGGCATGGAGACCCAGTACTTC. Encoded protein: CASSRVSGRPGMETQYF.

This clonotype was seen repeatedly, ten times or more. The J gene is TRBJ2-7, the V gene TRBV12-5, with D maybe TRBD1 (6 bases). Trimming stripped 1 base from V and 6 bases from J, with 7 bases between. CDR1 and CDR2 from the germline V gene are LGHNT and FRNRAP. The CDR3 length is 12 residues. The CDR3 DNA sequence: TGTGCTAGTGGTTTGGCCAGGGGCGAGCAGTACTTC. Translating it yields CASGLARGEQYF.

This clonotype was recorded many times. This sequence joins TRBV5-1 and TRBJ2-3, with no clear D. V was shortened by 2 bases and J by 0 bases, with 7 bases between the two germline ends. Germline-derived CDR1 and CDR2 are SGHRS and YFSETQ. The CDR3 spans 14 residues. This chain's CDR3 is CASSFPASTDTQYF. The CDR3 nucleotides read TGCGCCAGCAGCTTTCCAGCGAGCACAGATACGCAGTATTTT.

This clonotype was detected many times. The V call is TRBV18, the J call TRBJ1-2, with D perhaps matching TRBD1 (5 bases). The V end was cut by 3 bases, the J end by 1 base, with 6 bases between. The CDR3 contains 13 residues. CDR1 and CDR2 from the germline V gene are KGHSH and LQKENI. CDR3 residues: CASSPGDNYGYTF. DNA for the CDR3: TGTGCCAGCTCACCGGGGGATAACTATGGCTACACCTTC.

This clonotype was seen a few times. The chain joins TRBV24-1 to TRBJ2-2; D is unclear. The CDR3 has 14 amino acids. Trimming took 9 bases from V and 0 from J, leaving 10 bases between them. Germline V gene sequence: CDR1 KGHDR, CDR2 SFDVKD. CDR3 nucleotide sequence: TGTGCCACCGCGGCAGTAACGAACACCGGGGAGCTGTTTTTT. Its protein is CATAAVTNTGELFF.

This chain joins TRBV6-5 and TRBJ2-1; D unresolved. Trimming shortened V by 2 bases and J by 5 bases, and 7 bases separated the two germline ends. This CDR3 is 13 amino acids long. Germline V gene sequence: CDR1 MNHEY, CDR2 SVGAGI. CDR3 in amino acids: CASSYQGNNEQFF. The DNA for the CDR3 is TGTGCCAGCAGTTACCAAGGGAACAATGAGCAGTTCTTC.

There are many counts of this clonotype. The rearrangement uses TRBV7-3 and TRBJ1-2, with 11 positions matching TRBD1. The CDR3 sequence is 15 residues long. With V trimmed by 2 bases and J by 6 bases, 5 bases remained unmatched. Germline V gene data show CDR1 as SGHTA and CDR2 as FQGTGA. CDR3 protein: CASSLGTGGYDGYTF. The CDR3 DNA reads as TGTGCCAGCAGCTTAGGGACAGGGGGATACGATGGCTACACCTTC.

This chain joins TRBV27 and TRBJ2-1; TRBD2 aligns across 7 bases. The junction had 8 bases not matched to a gene; V was cut back by 6 bases and J by 6 bases. Looked up from germline, CDR1 is MNHEY and CDR2 is SMNVEV (reference sequence). The CDR3 consists of 14 residues. The CDR3 bases are TGTGCCAGCAGCGTGACTAGCAGTGGCAATGAGCAGTTCTTC. It yields the protein CASSVTSSGNEQFF.

This clonotype was detected ten times or more. The J gene is TRBJ2-7, the V gene TRBV20-1; D might be TRBD2 (6 bases). The CDR3 sequence is 14 residues long. The germline V gene encodes CDR1 DFQATT and CDR2 SNEGSKA (reference sequence). Trimming removed 6 bases at V and 3 bases at J, with 18 bases between. In DNA form, the CDR3 reads TGCAGTGCCAACCGGGACTTCGGGAGCTACGAGCAGTACTTC. This translates into CSANRDFGSYEQYF.

The table lists this clonotype with many counts. This chain joins TRBV28 and TRBJ1-1; unclear D gene. Deletions cut 6 bases from V and 0 bases from J, with 14 bases between. Germline V gives CDR1 MDHEN, CDR2 SYDVKM. The CDR3 consists of 15 residues. As DNA, the CDR3 is TGTGCCAGCAGCCTCCCCAGCGGGATGAACACTGAAGCTTTCTTT. Translated: CASSLPSGMNTEAFF.

As regards this clonotype: At one of its ends the junction is not consistent with the germline gene, which may arise from a read error. This sequence joins TRBV10-3 and TRBJ2-7; TRBD1 or TRBD2 may be the D gene (5 bases each). The CDR3 has 15 residues. From germline, CDR1 is ENHRY and CDR2 SYGVKD. CDR3 sequence (DNA): TGTGCCATCATTGAGTCTGAGGGGTCCTCCTACGAGCAGTACTTC. The encoded protein is CAIIESEGSSYEQYF.

The genes are TRBV5-1 and TRBJ1-5; D is ambiguous. Germline values: CDR1 SGHRS, CDR2 YFSETQ. The CDR3 loop spans 14 amino acids. V lost 0 bases, J lost 6 bases, and 10 bases lay in between. CDR3 in amino acids: CASSLDTLGQPQHF. The CDR3, as DNA: TGCGCCAGCAGCTTGGACACTCTTGGTCAGCCCCAGCATTTT.

As concerns this clonotype: It is likely a read error: a sequence one base away is far more abundant. V is TRBV6-5 and J is TRBJ2-7, with 7 bases identical to TRBD1. CDR1 MNHEY and CDR2 SVGAGI come from the germline V gene. The CDR3 length is 14 residues. The CDR3 loop is CSSRSPSRGTEQYF. DNA for the CDR3: TGTTCCAGCAGATCCCCCTCCAGGGGGACCGAGCAGTACTTC.

The V call is TRBV20-1, the J call TRBJ2-7; 7 bases line up with TRBD1. Germline V gene lookup returns CDR1 DFQATT and CDR2 SNEGSKA (reference sequence). V was clipped by 4 bases and J by 5 bases; unmatched bases: 8. The CDR3 is 13 residues long. The CDR3 reads CSATQGSPHEQYF. Here the CDR3 DNA reads TGCAGTGCTACACAGGGGTCCCCCCACGAGCAGTACTTC.

For this clonotype: This is likely an artifact of a read error, given a far larger clone one base away. The chain joins TRBV6-8 to TRBJ1-2, with TRBD1 as a possible D gene (5 bases). CDR3 length: 15 amino acids. Germline V gene data show CDR1 as MNHGY and CDR2 as SAAAGT. The CDR3 region has the DNA TGTTCCAGCAGTTACATCCTATCCGGGGGTGGTGGCTACACCTTC. It is translated as CSSSYILSGGGGYTF.

This clonotype was observed a handful of times. This chain connects TRBV5-1 to TRBJ2-2; 11 bases fit TRBD2. V shed 0 bases, J shed 6 bases, and the junction held 10 bases outside the gene matches. Germline CDR1 SGHRS, CDR2 YFSETQ. The CDR3 loop spans 18 amino acids. CDR3 sequence (DNA): TGCGCCAGCAGCTTGGAACTAGCGGGAGTTGGTAGCGCCGGGGAGCTGTTTTTT. Translating it yields CASSLELAGVGSAGELFF.